This is a list of T cell receptor beta chains from one sample in a study of Graves' ophthalmopathy and Graves' hyperthyroidism. TCRdb processed the multiplex PCR reads anew with MiXCR; each CDR3 protein has one entry. This sample carries 350,000 to 400,000 distinct CDR3 sequences, 15% of them seen once, and the ten largest clones take 7%. The sequencing sample was made of peripheral blood. The receptors originated from a woman in her late teens or twenties with stable Graves' hyperthyroidism. The CDR3 runs from the conserved cysteine through the conserved F or W. The D gene is left open where the match is weak. Size is stated for part of the rows, as once, few or many counts, or as a class when the clone is expanded.

d_call,clone_size,j_call,cdr3_length,v_call,cdr3_aa,cdr3_nt
TRBD1,many,TRBJ1-6,17,TRBV20-1,CSARDRGLSSYNSPLHF,TGCAGTGCTAGGGACAGGGGGCTTAGCTCCTATAATTCACCCCTCCACTTT
TRBD1,many,TRBJ1-1,15,TRBV9,CASSGTGATNTEAFF,TGTGCCAGCAGCGGGACAGGGGCGACGAACACTGAAGCTTTCTTT
.,.,TRBJ1-2,16,TRBV4-1,CASSQDSFARLYGYTF,TGCGCCAGCAGCCAAGATTCCTTTGCCCGCCTCTATGGCTACACCTTC
.,many,TRBJ2-5,13,TRBV24-1,CATSLVGSETQYF,TGTGCCACCAGTTTAGTCGGCTCGGAGACCCAGTACTTC
.,few,TRBJ2-7,14,TRBV2,CASSKDQTDYEQYF,TGTGCCAGCAGTAAGGACCAAACCGACTACGAGCAGTACTTC
.,many,TRBJ1-2,16,TRBV15,CATSRDGTAEPYGYTF,TGTGCCACCAGCAGAGATGGAACCGCCGAACCCTATGGCTACACCTTC
TRBD1,.,TRBJ2-7,12,TRBV6-5,CASYRGSYEQYF,TGTGCCAGCTACAGGGGCTCCTACGAGCAGTACTTC
TRBD1,many,TRBJ2-7,13,TRBV27,CASRFTGAYEQYF,TGTGCCAGCAGATTCACAGGGGCCTACGAGCAGTACTTC
.,many,TRBJ1-1,11,TRBV7-9,CASSSTLWAFF,TGTGCCAGCAGCTCCACCCTCTGGGCTTTCTTT
.,.,TRBJ2-7,13,TRBV28,CASILVGTREQYF,TGTGCCAGCATCCTTGTAGGGACCCGCGAGCAGTACTTC
.,once,TRBJ1-5,14,TRBV7-9,CASSGGRSSQPQHF,TGTGCCAGCAGCGGCGGGCGGTCCAGTCAGCCCCAGCATTTT
.,.,TRBJ1-5,12,TRBV18,CASSRKNQPQHF,TGTGCCAGCTCACGCAAGAATCAGCCCCAGCATTTT
.,many,TRBJ1-2,13,TRBV6-1,CAVDLGPGYGYTF,TGTGCCGTAGACCTGGGACCGGGCTATGGCTACACCTTC
.,.,TRBJ1-2,11,TRBV7-2,CAWSVNYGYTF,TGTGCCTGGAGTGTAAACTATGGCTACACCTTC
.,many,TRBJ1-1,13,TRBV24-1,CATSDSPTGEAFF,TGTGCCACCAGTGATTCCCCCACGGGTGAAGCTTTCTTT
.,many,TRBJ1-1,13,TRBV20-1,CSASPGMNTEAFF,TGCAGTGCTAGCCCGGGTATGAACACTGAAGCTTTCTTT
TRBD1,once,TRBJ2-5,13,TRBV7-9,CASSETGSETQYF,TGTGCCAGCAGCGAGACAGGGAGCGAGACCCAGTACTTC
TRBD1,many,TRBJ2-2,15,TRBV29-1,CSVVATGPNTGELFF,TGCAGCGTTGTAGCGACAGGGCCGAACACCGGGGAGCTGTTTTTT
.,many,TRBJ1-2,13,TRBV12-3/TRBV12-4,CASSLLRNRDYTF,TGTGCCAGCAGTTTGCTCAGAAACAGAGACTACACCTTC
TRBD1,many,TRBJ1-2,17,TRBV6-5,CASSCAPRTGGCDGYTF,TGTGCCAGCAGTTGCGCTCCTAGGACAGGGGGTTGTGATGGCTACACCTTC
TRBD1,many,TRBJ1-2,16,TRBV6-5,CASSPTGGPSNYGYTF,TGTGCCAGCAGCCCGACAGGGGGACCTTCTAACTATGGCTACACCTTC
.,many,TRBJ1-3,12,TRBV7-3,CASSLYGDTIYF,TGTGCCAGCAGCTTATACGGAGACACCATATATTTT
.,many,TRBJ1-1,16,TRBV6-1,CASKGGPSGMNTEAFF,TGTGCCAGCAAGGGGGGGCCCTCGGGAATGAACACTGAAGCTTTCTTT
.,many,TRBJ1-6,14,TRBV7-9,CASSLDGPNSPLHF,TGTGCCAGCAGCTTAGATGGGCCTAATTCACCCCTCCACTTT
.,.,TRBJ2-2,13,TRBV10-3,CAISGGLTGELFF,TGTGCCATCAGTGGAGGACTTACCGGGGAGCTGTTTTTT
.,many,TRBJ1-2,14,TRBV12-3/TRBV12-4,CASSTSSASSGYTF,TGTGCCAGCAGTACCTCATCAGCTTCGTCTGGCTACACCTTC
TRBD1,few,TRBJ1-6,13,TRBV19,CASTRGANSPLHF,TGTGCCAGTACCAGGGGGGCGAATTCACCCCTCCACTTT